This record concerns one T cell receptor beta chain sequence. Trimming removed 2 bases at V and 9 bases at J, with 14 bases between. CDR3 size: 14 residues. This record belongs to a study of CD8 T cells in Susac syndrome. When the RNA was reverse transcribed, random hexamers were used with an input of roughly 0.45 to 1 ug. TCRdb re-called the immunoSEQ multiplex PCR reads with MiXCR, one entry per CDR3 protein. The top ten clones hold approximately 0.15% of a sample with 200,000 to 250,000 distinct CDR3 sequences, over 90% of them seen once. Material: CD4+ T cells from PBMCs. The receptor was derived from a human donor with Susac syndrome. The V gene is TRBV12-3 or TRBV12-4, the J gene TRBJ2-1; D is perhaps TRBD1 (5 bases). The CDR3 sequence is CASSLSLRASEQFF. The CDR3 DNA sequence: TGTGCCAGCAGTTTATCTCTCAGGGCTAGTGAGCAGTTCTTC.